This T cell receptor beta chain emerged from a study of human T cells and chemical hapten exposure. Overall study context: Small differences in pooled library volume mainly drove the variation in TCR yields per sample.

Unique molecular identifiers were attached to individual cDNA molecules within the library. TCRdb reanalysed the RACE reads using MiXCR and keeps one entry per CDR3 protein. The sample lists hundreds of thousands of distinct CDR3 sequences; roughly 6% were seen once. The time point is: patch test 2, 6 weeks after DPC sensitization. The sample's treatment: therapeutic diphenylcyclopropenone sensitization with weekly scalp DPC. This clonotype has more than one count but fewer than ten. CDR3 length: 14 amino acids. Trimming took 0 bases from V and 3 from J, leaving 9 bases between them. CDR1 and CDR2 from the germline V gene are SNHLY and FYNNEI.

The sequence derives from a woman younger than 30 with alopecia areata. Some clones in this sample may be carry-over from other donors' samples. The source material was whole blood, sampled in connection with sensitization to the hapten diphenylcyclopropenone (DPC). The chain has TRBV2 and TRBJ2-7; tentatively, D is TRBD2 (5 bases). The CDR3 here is CASSEASRGYEQYF. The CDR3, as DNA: TGTGCCAGCAGTGAAGCGAGCCGGGGCTACGAGCAGTACTTC.